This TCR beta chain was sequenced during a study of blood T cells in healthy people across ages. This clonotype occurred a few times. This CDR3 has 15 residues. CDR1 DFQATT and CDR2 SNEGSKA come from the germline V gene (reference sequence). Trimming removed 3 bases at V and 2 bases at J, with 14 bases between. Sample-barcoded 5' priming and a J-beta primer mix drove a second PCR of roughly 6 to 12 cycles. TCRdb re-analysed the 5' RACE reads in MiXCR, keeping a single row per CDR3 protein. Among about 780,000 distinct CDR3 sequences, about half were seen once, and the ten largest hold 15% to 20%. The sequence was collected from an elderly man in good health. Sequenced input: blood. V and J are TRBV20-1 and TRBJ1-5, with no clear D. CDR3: CSASWPVHGNQPQHF. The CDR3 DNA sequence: TGCAGTGCTAGTTGGCCAGTACATGGCAATCAGCCCCAGCATTTT.